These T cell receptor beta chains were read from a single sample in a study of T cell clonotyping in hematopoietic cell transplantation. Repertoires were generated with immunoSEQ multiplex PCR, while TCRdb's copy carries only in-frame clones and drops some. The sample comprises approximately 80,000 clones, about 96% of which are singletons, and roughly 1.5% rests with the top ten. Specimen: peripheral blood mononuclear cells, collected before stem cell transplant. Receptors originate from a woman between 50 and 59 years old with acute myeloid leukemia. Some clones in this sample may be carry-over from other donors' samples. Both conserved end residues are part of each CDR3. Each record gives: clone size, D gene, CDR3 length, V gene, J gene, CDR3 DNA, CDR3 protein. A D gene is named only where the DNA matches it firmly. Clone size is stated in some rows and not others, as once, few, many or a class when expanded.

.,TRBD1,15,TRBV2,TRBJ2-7,TGTGCCAGCAGTGAAGAGGACAGGGCTTTCTACGAGCAGTACTTC,CASSEEDRAFYEQYF
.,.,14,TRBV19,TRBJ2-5,TGTGCCAGTAGTATTTGGAATAGCATAGAGACCCAGTACTTC,CASSIWNSIETQYF
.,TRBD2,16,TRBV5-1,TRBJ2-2,TGCGCCAGCAGCTTGGCAGGCGGGAGTGGGGCCGGGGAGCTGTTTTTT,CASSLAGGSGAGELFF
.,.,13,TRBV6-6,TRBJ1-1,TGTGCCAGCAATTACGTGAAGAACACTGAAGCTTTCTTT,CASNYVKNTEAFF
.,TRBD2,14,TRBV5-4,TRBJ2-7,TGTGCCAGCAGCTTGGCGGGAGGGCACAACGAGCAGTACTTC,CASSLAGGHNEQYF
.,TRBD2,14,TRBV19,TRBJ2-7,TGTGCCAGTTCGCGGAGCGGGAGTTTCCCCGAGCAGTACTTC,CASSRSGSFPEQYF
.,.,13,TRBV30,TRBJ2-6,TGTGCCTGGAGTGAGGGGACGGCCAACGTCCTGACTTTC,CAWSEGTANVLTF
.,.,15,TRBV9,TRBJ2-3,TGTGCCAGCGGCCCGGCAGGGTTCGACACAGATACGCAGTATTTT,CASGPAGFDTDTQYF
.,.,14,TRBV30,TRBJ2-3,TGTGCCTGGAGTGTACAAGGGGCTAGGGATACGCAGTATTTT,CAWSVQGARDTQYF
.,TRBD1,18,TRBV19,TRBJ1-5,TGTGCCAGTACCAATCCCCCGGGACAGCGGCGGGGCAATCAGCCCCAGCATTTT,CASTNPPGQRRGNQPQHF
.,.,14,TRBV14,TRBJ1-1,TGTGCCAGCAGCGCCCGTCGAGGGTACACTGAAGCTTTCTTT,CASSARRGYTEAFF
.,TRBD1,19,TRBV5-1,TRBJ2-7,TGCGCCAGCAGTCTTCACAGGACAGGTAAAGACTTAAAGGGCTACGAGCAGTACTTC,CASSLHRTGKDLKGYEQYF
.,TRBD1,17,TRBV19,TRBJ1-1,TGTGCCAGTAACATACCCTACAGGGGTCGTATGAACACTGAAGCTTTCTTT,CASNIPYRGRMNTEAFF
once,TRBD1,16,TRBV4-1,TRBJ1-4,TGCGCCAGCAGCTGGAAAACCGGGACAGATAATGAAAAACTGTTTTTT,CASSWKTGTDNEKLFF
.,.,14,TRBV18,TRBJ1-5,TGTGCCAGCTCAAGGTCGGCAGACAATCAGCCCCAGCATTTT,CASSRSADNQPQHF
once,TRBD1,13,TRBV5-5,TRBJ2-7,TGTGCCAGCAGTCGACAGGGAGCCTACGAGCAGTACTTC,CASSRQGAYEQYF
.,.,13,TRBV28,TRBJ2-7,TGTGCCAGCAGTTTAGGGACCTTCGGCGAGCAGTACTTC,CASSLGTFGEQYF
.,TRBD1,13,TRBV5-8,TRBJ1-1,TGTGCCAGCAGGATACAGGGGCTCACTGAAGCTTTCTTT,CASRIQGLTEAFF
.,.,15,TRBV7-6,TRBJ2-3,TGTGCCAGCAGCTTAGTGGCAGGGAATGCAGATACGCAGTATTTT,CASSLVAGNADTQYF
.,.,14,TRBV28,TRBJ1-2,TGTGCCAGCAGTTTGGGACGAGAGAACTATGGCTACACCTTC,CASSLGRENYGYTF
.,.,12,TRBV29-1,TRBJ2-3,TGCAGCTTCCGAATGAGCACAGATACGCAGTATTTT,CSFRMSTDTQYF
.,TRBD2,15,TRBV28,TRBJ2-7,TGTGCCAGCAGCCCCTCACTAGCGGGAGGGTACGAGCAGTACTTC,CASSPSLAGGYEQYF
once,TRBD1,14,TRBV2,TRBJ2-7,TGTGCCAGCAGTGAGAGGACAGGCCCCTACGAGCAGTACTTC,CASSERTGPYEQYF
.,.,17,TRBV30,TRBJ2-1,TGTGCCTGGAGTTCTGCGGGCTCTCCATTCCGGGGCGGCGAGCAGTTCTTC,CAWSSAGSPFRGGEQFF
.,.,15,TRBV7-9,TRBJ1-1,TGTGCCAGCAGCTTATTTCAGGGCGAGGGCTCTGAAGCTTTCTTT,CASSLFQGEGSEAFF
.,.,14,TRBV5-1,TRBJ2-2,TGCGCCAGCAGCCAAGCTGAGAACACCGGGGAGCTGTTTTTT,CASSQAENTGELFF
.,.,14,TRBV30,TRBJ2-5,TGTGCCTGGAGTCGGAAGGTAGGGCAAGAGACCCAGTACTTC,CAWSRKVGQETQYF
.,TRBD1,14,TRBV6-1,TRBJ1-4,TGTGCCAGCAGACAACAGGGGGCGGGGGAAAAACTGTTTTTT,CASRQQGAGEKLFF
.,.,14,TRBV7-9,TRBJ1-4,TGTGCCAGCAGCTTAGACTCTTTGGTTGGAAAACTGTTTTTT,CASSLDSLVGKLFF
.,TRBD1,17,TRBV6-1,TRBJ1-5,TGTGCCAGCAGAGAAACCGGGACAGGGGCCCGAAATCAGCCCCAGCATTTT,CASRETGTGARNQPQHF
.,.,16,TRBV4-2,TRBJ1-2,TGTGCCAGCAGCCAAGTCGAGACCCCGAAGTCCTATGGCTACACCTTC,CASSQVETPKSYGYTF
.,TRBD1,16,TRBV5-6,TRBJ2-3,TGTGCCAGCAGCTTGGCGTGGACAGGAGACACAGATACGCAGTATTTT,CASSLAWTGDTDTQYF
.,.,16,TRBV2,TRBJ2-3,TGTGCCAGCAGCCCTGGATTTGGACCTAGCACAGATACGCAGTATTTT,CASSPGFGPSTDTQYF